The rows below give T cell receptor beta chains drawn from one sample of a study of T cells in Graves' hyperthyroidism and ophthalmopathy. One entry per CDR3 protein, called by TCRdb with MiXCR from the multiplex PCR reads. The profile shows about 600,000 distinct CDR3 sequences, 15% to 20% of them singletons. Specimen: blood. Receptor source: a woman in her forties with Graves' ophthalmopathy. Both conserved end residues are part of each CDR3. A D gene is named only where the DNA matches it firmly. Not every row has a clone size; where given, it reads once, few, many or a size class.

v_gene	d_gene	abundance	j_gene	CDR3aa	CDR3nt
TRBV20-1	TRBD2	few	TRBJ2-7	CSARSSGRRDEQYF	TGCAGTGCTAGAAGTAGCGGGAGGAGGGACGAGCAGTACTTC
TRBV20-1	TRBD2	.	TRBJ2-7	CSAPLAANSYEQYF	TGCAGTGCTCCCCTAGCGGCGAACTCCTACGAGCAGTACTTC
TRBV6-5	.	.	TRBJ1-4	CASSYSRPPGRKLFF	TGTGCCAGCAGTTACTCGCGGCCCCCGGGCAGAAAACTGTTTTTT
TRBV6-1	.	.	TRBJ1-5	CASNPDSIQPQHF	TGTGCCAGCAATCCCGACAGTATACAGCCCCAGCATTTT
TRBV2	TRBD2	many	TRBJ2-1	CASTGTTLYNEQFF	TGTGCCAGTACGGGGACTACCCTATACAATGAGCAGTTCTTC
TRBV5-1	.	few	TRBJ2-7	CASSFRQGAHEQYF	TGCGCCAGCAGCTTCCGTCAGGGTGCCCACGAGCAGTACTTC
TRBV10-3	.	many	TRBJ2-1	CAISGLGQGNNEQFF	TGTGCCATCAGTGGGTTGGGACAAGGTAACAATGAGCAGTTCTTC
TRBV28	TRBD2	.	TRBJ2-3	CASKTAGLAGALWYF	TGTGCCAGTAAAACCGCGGGACTAGCGGGAGCCCTCTGGTATTTT
TRBV6-1	.	many	TRBJ2-3	CASGLGSGSGADTQYF	TGTGCCAGTGGGCTGGGATCCGGGAGTGGGGCAGATACGCAGTATTTT
TRBV20-1	TRBD1	few	TRBJ2-7	CSAPSGQGVEQYF	TGCAGTGCTCCATCGGGACAGGGTGTTGAGCAGTACTTC
TRBV5-1	.	.	TRBJ2-2	CASSLSTANTGELFF	TGCGCCAGCAGCTTGTCGACAGCGAACACCGGGGAGCTGTTTTTT
TRBV7-3	TRBD2	.	TRBJ2-5	CASSLTASGGGETQYF	TGTGCCAGCAGCTTAACTGCTAGCGGAGGCGGGGAGACCCAGTACTTC
TRBV20-1	.	few	TRBJ1-5	CSARDPRTAASNQPQHF	TGCAGTGCTAGAGACCCCCGGACAGCGGCTAGCAATCAGCCCCAGCATTTT
TRBV28	TRBD1	many	TRBJ2-7	CATLPGQTRGQYF	TGTGCCACTCTACCGGGACAGACAAGGGGACAGTACTTC
TRBV12-3/TRBV12-4	.	many	TRBJ2-7	CASSFSGPWDEQYF	TGTGCCAGCAGTTTCTCGGGACCCTGGGACGAGCAGTACTTC
TRBV29-1	.	.	TRBJ1-1	CSVEDGLNTEAFF	TGCAGCGTTGAGGACGGTTTGAACACTGAAGCTTTCTTT
TRBV7-3	.	.	TRBJ2-6	CASSLSVGGANVLTF	TGTGCCAGCAGCTTATCGGTGGGGGGGGCCAACGTCCTGACTTTC
TRBV28	TRBD1	many	TRBJ1-3	CASTGVGNTIYF	TGTGCCAGTACAGGGGTAGGAAACACCATATATTTT
TRBV4-1	TRBD1	many	TRBJ1-2	CASSQTDRGLFYGYTF	TGCGCCAGCAGCCAAACGGACAGGGGGCTCTTCTATGGCTACACCTTC
TRBV18	.	.	TRBJ1-5	CASSPPWGAVSNQPQHF	TGTGCCAGCTCACCACCGTGGGGGGCGGTTAGCAATCAGCCCCAGCATTTT
TRBV12-3/TRBV12-4	.	many	TRBJ2-5	CASSFRDQRETQYF	TGTGCCAGCAGTTTCCGGGACCAGAGGGAGACCCAGTACTTC
TRBV20-1	.	.	TRBJ1-1	CSASRAMNTEAFF	TGCAGTGCTAGCAGGGCGATGAACACTGAAGCTTTCTTT
TRBV6-5	.	.	TRBJ2-3	CASTFSLDTQYF	TGTGCCAGCACTTTTTCACTAGATACGCAGTATTTT
TRBV7-6	.	.	TRBJ2-1	CASSDQSGGPYNEQFF	TGTGCCAGCAGTGATCAATCGGGGGGCCCCTACAATGAGCAGTTCTTC
TRBV3-1	TRBD2	few	TRBJ2-2	CASSQSPGGTGELFF	TGTGCCAGCAGCCAATCCCCGGGGGGAACGGGGGAGCTGTTTTTT
TRBV2	.	many	TRBJ1-6	CAESPLHF	TGTGCCGAGTCACCCCTCCACTTT
TRBV3-1	.	few	TRBJ1-1	CASSQGQEAFF	TGTGCCAGCAGCCAAGGCCAGGAAGCTTTCTTT
TRBV12-3/TRBV12-4	TRBD2	few	TRBJ2-2	CASSASGLANTGELFF	TGTGCCAGCAGTGCATCGGGACTAGCTAACACCGGGGAGCTGTTTTTT
TRBV12-3/TRBV12-4	.	many	TRBJ2-7	CASSLGVTYEQYF	TGTGCCAGCAGTTTGGGGGTTACCTACGAGCAGTACTTC
TRBV3-1	.	many	TRBJ1-1	CASNLRGDSTEAFF	TGTGCCAGCAACCTACGGGGAGATAGCACTGAAGCTTTCTTT
TRBV28	TRBD1	.	TRBJ1-5	CASSQGGIHPQHF	TGTGCCAGCAGTCAGGGGGGAATTCACCCCCAGCATTTT
TRBV5-1	TRBD2	many	TRBJ2-1	CASSGLGLAGVNEQFF	TGCGCCAGCAGCGGATTAGGACTAGCGGGAGTGAATGAGCAGTTCTTC
TRBV7-9	TRBD1	few	TRBJ2-7	CASSSRTGVYEQYF	TGTGCCAGCAGCTCCCGGACAGGTGTTTACGAGCAGTACTTC
TRBV6-2/TRBV6-3	.	few	TRBJ1-3	CASKDPSGNTIYF	TGTGCCAGCAAGGACCCTTCTGGAAACACCATATATTTT
TRBV28	.	.	TRBJ2-7	CASSLAGRSYEQYF	TGTGCCAGCAGTTTAGCGGGTCGCTCCTACGAGCAGTACTTC
TRBV6-2/TRBV6-3	.	.	TRBJ2-1	CASSYGGINEQFF	TGTGCCAGCAGTTACGGTGGGATTAATGAGCAGTTCTTC
TRBV29-1	TRBD2	many	TRBJ2-7	CSVRLAGVEQYF	TGCAGCGTCCGACTAGCGGGAGTCGAGCAGTACTTC
TRBV5-1	TRBD2	.	TRBJ2-5	CASSRGTNPQETQYF	TGCGCCAGCAGCCGCGGGACTAACCCTCAAGAGACCCAGTACTTC